This passage covers 2 T cell receptor beta chains from one sample sequenced in a study of T cells in Graves' hyperthyroidism and ophthalmopathy. There were TCR beta CDR3 regions amplified from RNA transcripts. TCR CDR3 underwent first-round RT-PCR with the HTBI primer set. From the multiplex PCR reads, TCRdb called clonotypes with MiXCR, one entry per CDR3 protein. The sample has hundreds of thousands of distinct CDR3 sequences, approximately 15% seen once. The sequencing input was blood. The origin of the receptors is a woman aged 25 to 39 with Graves' hyperthyroidism.

This sequence joins TRBV10-3 and TRBJ2-1; possibly TRBD2 for D (7 bases). The CDR3 has 12 residues. CDR1 is ENHRY and CDR2 is SYGVKD in the germline V gene. With 8 bases removed from V and 4 bases from J, the gap between germline ends came to 9 bases. The CDR3 DNA sequence: TGTGCCATCCGGGGGGCATACAATGAGCAGTTCTTC. It codes for CAIRGAYNEQFF.

The chain links TRBV4-3 to TRBJ2-3, with TRBD1 matching 7 bases. CDR3 length: 16 amino acids. Germline V gene data show CDR1 as LGHNA and CDR2 as YSLEER. V dropped 2 bases and J dropped 1; count of bases not matched to a gene: 6. The CDR3 region is CASSQLPGQGTDTQYF. The DNA of the CDR3 is TGCGCCAGCAGCCAACTTCCTGGACAGGGCACAGATACGCAGTATTTT.